One sample yielded the 18 T cell receptor beta chains listed below, sequenced in a study of immune heterogeneity within non-small cell lung tumors. It was a multiplex PCR that amplified TCR beta CDR3, with 32 V and 13 J primers. TCRdb re-called the multiplex PCR reads through MiXCR, storing one row per CDR3 protein. Of fewer than 12,000 distinct CDR3 sequences listed, roughly 29% are singletons. Bulk tumor genomic DNA was the template, and each sample received 550 to 650 ng. Far-apart biopsies, several per primary tumor, were taken during surgery. Their non-small cell lung cancer was newly diagnosed and untreated, and the patients underwent curative surgery. The source material was lung tumor tissue. These receptor sequences come from a woman in her sixties or seventies with non-small cell lung cancer.

This chain connects TRBV4-1 to TRBJ1-5, with D maybe TRBD1 (5 bases). This CDR3 contains 16 residues. Germline V CDR1 and CDR2: MGHRA, YSYEKL. V was shortened by 4 bases and J by 6 bases, with 19 bases between the two germline ends. Written as DNA, the CDR3 is TGCGCCAGCAGCCTCCAGGCGGTGCAGGGAGGTCAGCCCCAGCATTTT. It codes for CASSLQAVQGGQPQHF.

This clonotype came up a few times. Being one base from a much bigger clone, this may be a read error. V gene TRBV15 combines with J gene TRBJ1-1; D remains ambiguous. CDR1 and CDR2 from the germline V gene are LNHNV and YYDKDF (reference sequence). The CDR3 runs 13 residues. CDR3 sequence: CATNRQEETEAFF. Written as DNA, the CDR3 is TGTGCCACCAACAGACAAGAGGAAACTGAAGCTTTCTTT.

This clonotype was counted ten times or more. The V and J genes are TRBV15 and TRBJ2-2; tentatively, D is TRBD1 (6 bases). The CDR3 runs 17 residues. The germline V and J ends were trimmed by 0 bases and 0 bases, with 11 bases remaining between them. Germline CDR1 reads LNHNV; CDR2 reads YYDKDF (reference sequence). Written as DNA, the CDR3 is TGTGCCACCAGCAGAGAACGGGACAACGCGAACACCGGGGAGCTGTTTTTT. Its translation is CATSRERDNANTGELFF. The full variable domain, with the rest looked up from reference TRBV15 and TRBJ2-2, is DAMVIQNPRYQVTQFGKPVTLSCSQTLNHNVMYWYQQKSSQAPKLLFHYYDKDFNNEADTPDNFQSRRPNTSFCFLDIRSPGLGDTAMYLCATSRERDNANTGELFFGEGSRLTVL.

The CDR3 spells CTKATGQGSRETGELFF. CDR3 DNA: TGCACAAAAGCTACGGGACAGGGGTCGCGGGAAACCGGGGAGCTGTTTTTT. The V and J genes are TRBV20-1 and TRBJ2-2; 10 positions match TRBD1. Germline V lookup: CDR1 DFQATT, CDR2 SNEGSKA (reference sequence). The CDR3 consists of 17 residues.

This clonotype was found a few times. This chain connects TRBV20-1 to TRBJ2-5; D is possibly TRBD2 (6 bases). The CDR3 loop spans 12 amino acids. The germline gives CDR1 DFQATT, CDR2 SNEGSKA (reference sequence). Trimming cost V 3 bases and J 5 bases, with 10 bases left between them. CDR3: CSASGSGETQYF. The DNA for the CDR3 is TGCAGTGCTAGCGGGAGCGGTGAGACCCAGTACTTC.

This clonotype has only a few counts. The CDR3 DNA reads as TGCAGTGCTAGAGATCGAGATATCTACAATGAGCAGTTCTTC. Amino acid sequence: CSARDRDIYNEQFF. This sequence joins TRBV20-1 and TRBJ2-1; D is unresolved. V lost 0 bases to trimming and J lost 3 bases, with 9 bases between them. The CDR3 contains 14 residues. Germline V CDR1 and CDR2: DFQATT, SNEGSKA (reference sequence).

This clonotype was seen many times. The genes are TRBV25-1 and TRBJ1-4; a weak D match, TRBD1 (5 bases). The V gene lost 6 bases and the J gene lost 0 bases, with 8 bases spanning the gap. This CDR3 comprises 14 residues. The germline V gene has CDR1 MGHDK and CDR2 SYGVNS. CDR3: CASRTDSTNEKLFF. CDR3 bases: TGTGCCAGCAGGACAGATTCAACTAATGAAAAACTGTTTTTT.

By sample fraction, this clonotype is medium-sized. V and J are TRBV20-1 and TRBJ2-7, with 12 bases that match TRBD2. Germline lookup yields CDR1 DFQATT and CDR2 SNEGSKA (reference sequence). CDR3 length equals 15 residues. V trimming: 0 bases; J trimming: 5 bases; junction bases outside the gene matches: 5. The CDR3 loop is CSARDLWTSGNEQYF. The DNA for the CDR3 is TGCAGTGCTAGAGATCTATGGACTAGCGGGAACGAGCAGTACTTC.

This clonotype has at least ten counts. The V gene is TRBV20-1, the J gene TRBJ2-1; TRBD2 matches 12 bases. Germline V gene lookup returns CDR1 DFQATT and CDR2 SNEGSKA (reference sequence). J gave up 7 bases and V 1 base, and 5 bases lay outside the gene matches. This CDR3 has 15 amino acids. This CDR3 reads CSARGLAGVGNEQFF. The CDR3 bases are TGCAGTGCTAGAGGACTAGCGGGAGTGGGGAATGAGCAGTTCTTC.

This clonotype has a count of ten or more. This chain joins TRBV18 and TRBJ1-5; tentative D call: TRBD1 (6 bases). CDR3 length: 13 amino acids. CDR1 is KGHSH, CDR2 LQKENI, per germline. V was clipped by 4 bases and J by 3 bases, with 7 bases between them. CDR3 residues: CASSHRVNQPQHF. The CDR3 bases are TGTGCCAGCTCACACAGGGTCAATCAGCCCCAGCATTTT.

Within the sample, this clonotype is medium-sized. The rearrangement joins TRBV28 to TRBJ1-1; the match to TRBD1 covers 7 bases. The germline CDR1 and CDR2 sequences are MDHEN and SYDVKM. The CDR3 covers 14 residues. After removal of 4 bases from V and 3 bases from J, the junction contained 5 bases not matched to a gene. CDR3 nucleotide sequence: TGTGCCAGCAGTTGGGACAGAGCGGACACTGAAGCTTTCTTT. It codes for CASSWDRADTEAFF.

The rearrangement joins TRBV24-1 to TRBJ2-5; D might be TRBD1 (5 bases). Trimming took 3 bases from V and 1 from J, leaving 11 bases between them. CDR1 is KGHDR and CDR2 is SFDVKD in the germline V gene. The CDR3 loop spans 15 amino acids. The CDR3 reads CATSDPTVGQETQYF. The CDR3 DNA reads TGTGCCACCAGTGATCCGACAGTGGGCCAAGAGACCCAGTACTTC.

J is TRBJ2-1 and V is TRBV7-3, with a tentative D call TRBD1 (6 bases). V lost 5 bases and J lost 7, with 15 bases in between. Germline CDR1 SGHTA, CDR2 FQGTGA. The CDR3 has 14 amino acids. CDR3 residues: CASSEGRGSNEQFF. For the CDR3, the DNA is TGTGCCAGCAGCGAAGGCAGGGGATCAAATGAGCAGTTCTTC.

The V call is TRBV18, the J call TRBJ2-1; TRBD2 aligns across 7 bases. The trim removed 2 bases at V and 7 bases at J, leaving 8 bases unmatched. Germline V lookup: CDR1 KGHSH, CDR2 LQKENI. CDR3 size: 15 residues. CDR3 sequence: CASSPRAGARNEQFF. The CDR3 DNA reads TGTGCCAGCTCACCAAGGGCGGGAGCCAGGAATGAGCAGTTCTTC.

The chain employs TRBV28 and TRBJ1-2; D may be TRBD1 (6 bases). V lost 6 bases to trimming and J lost 5 bases, with 25 bases between them. The CDR3 consists of 17 residues. Germline V gives CDR1 MDHEN, CDR2 SYDVKM. CDR3 nucleotide sequence: TGTGCCAGCAGAACCCCACAGGGTGTACCAGACCATTATGGCTACACCTTC. This encodes CASRTPQGVPDHYGYTF.

By its share, this clonotype is medium-sized (0.01 to 0.1%). The V call is TRBV28, the J call TRBJ2-7; 9 bases map to TRBD2. The trim removed 5 bases at V and 0 bases at J, leaving 8 bases unmatched. CDR1 is MDHEN, CDR2 SYDVKM, per germline. CDR3 length equals 16 residues. For the CDR3, the DNA is TGTGCCAGCAGTCCCCAGGAGCGGGAGGACTCCTACGAGCAGTACTTC. It is translated as CASSPQEREDSYEQYF.

By frequency in the sample, this clonotype is medium-sized (0.01 to 0.1%). The gene calls are TRBV28 and TRBJ2-7, with TRBD1 as a possible D gene (6 bases). The CDR3 contains 13 residues. Deletions cut 6 bases from V and 2 bases from J, with 11 bases between. Germline V gives CDR1 MDHEN, CDR2 SYDVKM. The CDR3 coding sequence is TGTGCCAGCAGCCCCGGGACACCCTACGAGCAGTACTTC. Protein: CASSPGTPYEQYF.

Regarding this clonotype: A much larger clone lies one base from this, so it may be a read error. The chain has TRBV20-1 and TRBJ1-2; D is uncertain. Germline CDR1 is DFQATT and CDR2 is SNEGSKA (reference sequence). The CDR3 has 13 residues. The chain's CDR3 is CSDRDPSNYGYTF. The CDR3 bases are TGCAGTGATAGAGATCCATCTAACTATGGCTACACCTTC.